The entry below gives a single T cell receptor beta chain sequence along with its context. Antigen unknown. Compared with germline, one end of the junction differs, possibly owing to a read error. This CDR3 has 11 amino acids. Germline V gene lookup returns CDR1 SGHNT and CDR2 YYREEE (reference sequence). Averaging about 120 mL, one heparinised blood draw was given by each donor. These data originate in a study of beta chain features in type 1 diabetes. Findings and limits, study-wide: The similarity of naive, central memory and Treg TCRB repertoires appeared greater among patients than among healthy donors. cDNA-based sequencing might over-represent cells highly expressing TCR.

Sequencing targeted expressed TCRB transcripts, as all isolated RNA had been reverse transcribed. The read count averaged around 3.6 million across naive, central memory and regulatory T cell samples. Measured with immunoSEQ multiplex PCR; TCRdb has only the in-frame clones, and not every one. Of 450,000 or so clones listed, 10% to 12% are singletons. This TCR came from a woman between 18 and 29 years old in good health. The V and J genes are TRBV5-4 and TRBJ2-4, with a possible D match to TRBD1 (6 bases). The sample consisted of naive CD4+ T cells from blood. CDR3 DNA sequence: TGTGCCAGCAGCCAAGAAGGACAGTTTAACTTC. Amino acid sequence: CASSQEGQFNF.